This T cell receptor (beta chain) is from a study of shared clonotypes between healthy human individuals. Concerning this clone itself: The same CDR3 is also encoded by other DNA sequences in this sample.

Germline loops: CDR1 GTSNPN, CDR2 SVGIG (reference sequence). This CDR3 contains 12 residues. Trimming cost V 2 bases and J 2 bases, with 7 bases left between them. The repertoire was sequenced with immunoSEQ multiplex PCR; TCRdb's copy has only in-frame clones and lacks some. The repertoire consists of more than 2 million clones, with 90% to 97% occurring once and the leading ten covering around 0.13%. The specimen sequenced was naive CD4+ T cells sorted from blood. Noted subset: CD45RA+ positively selected. The chain is built from TRBV30 and TRBJ2-7, with D uncertain. The TCR was taken from a man between 18 and 35 years old in good health. The CDR3 bases are TGTGCCTGGAGTCCTAGTCCCTACGAGCAGTACTTC. Its protein is CAWSPSPYEQYF.